This T cell receptor beta chain originates from a study of T-cell reconstitution after alpha-beta-depleted transplantation in children. Study-level findings and limits: Reportedly, alpha-beta T cells present about two months post-transplant originated from several hundred expanded clones of graft origin. T-cell numbers and diversity, one year after transplant, stemmed largely from T cells that were newly produced. Recipient T cells and thymic progenitors that survived gave rise to the high TCRbeta diversity observed at day 60 in some patients.

As for this clonotype: Its antigen is currently unknown.

CDR3 length: 15 residues. CDR1 is SGHNT, CDR2 YENEEA, per germline. Trimming removed 2 bases from V and 3 bases from J, with 10 bases in between. TCRbeta library preparation incorporated unique molecular identifiers. Each CDR3 protein gets one entry after TCRdb re-called the PCR reads with MiXCR. The sample includes fewer than 700,000 distinct CDR3 sequences, 20% to 25% of them seen just once. The clonotype originates from a boy under three years old who had a stem cell transplant for acute myeloid leukemia, so the T cells may come from the graft donor. This rearrangement joins TRBV11-3 to TRBJ2-2; D may match TRBD1 or TRBD2 (6 bases each). The source was PBMCs, mostly from graft donor cells, collected 360 days after TCRalphabeta/CD19-depleted stem cell transplant. The DNA of the CDR3 is TGTGCCAGCAGCTTATCGGGGGCGGACACCGGGGAGCTGTTTTTT. Its translation is CASSLSGADTGELFF.